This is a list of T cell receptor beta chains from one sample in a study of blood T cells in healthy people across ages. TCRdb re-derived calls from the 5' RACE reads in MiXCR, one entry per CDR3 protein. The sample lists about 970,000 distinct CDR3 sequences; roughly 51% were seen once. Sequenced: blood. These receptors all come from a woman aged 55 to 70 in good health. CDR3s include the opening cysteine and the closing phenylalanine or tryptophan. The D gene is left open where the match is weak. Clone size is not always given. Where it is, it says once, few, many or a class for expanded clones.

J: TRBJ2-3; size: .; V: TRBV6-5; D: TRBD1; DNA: TGTGCCAGCAGTACCCTTGGACAGACAGGGACAGATACGCAGTATTTT; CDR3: CASSTLGQTGTDTQYF
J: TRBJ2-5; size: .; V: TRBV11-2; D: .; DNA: TGTGCCAGCAGCTTAACTATTTTAACCTACCAAGAGACCCAGTACTTC; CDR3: CASSLTILTYQETQYF
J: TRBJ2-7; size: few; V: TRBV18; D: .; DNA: TGTGCCAGCTCACCAAGGGACAACGAGCAGTACTTC; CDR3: CASSPRDNEQYF
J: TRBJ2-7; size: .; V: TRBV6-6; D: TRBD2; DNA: TGTGCCAGCAGTTACTCGGGTAGCGGGGAGTCCTACGAGCAGTACTTC; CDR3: CASSYSGSGESYEQYF
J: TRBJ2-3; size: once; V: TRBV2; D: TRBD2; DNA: TGTGCCAGCAGTACTAGCGGGAGTCTAGATACGCAGTATTTT; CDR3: CASSTSGSLDTQYF
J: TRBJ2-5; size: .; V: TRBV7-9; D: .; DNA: TGTGCCAGCAGCAGAAGACAGGACCAAGAGACCCAGTACTTC; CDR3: CASSRRQDQETQYF
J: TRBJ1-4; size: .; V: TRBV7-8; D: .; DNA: TGTGCCAGCAGCTTAGCGTACGGATCTAATGAAAAACTGTTTTTT; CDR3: CASSLAYGSNEKLFF
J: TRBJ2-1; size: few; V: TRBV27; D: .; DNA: TGTGCTAGCAGGGGACTCTCCTACAATGAGCAGTTCTTC; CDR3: CASRGLSYNEQFF
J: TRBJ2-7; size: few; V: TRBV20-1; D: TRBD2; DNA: TGCAGTGCTAGGGGCGGGAGGGCCCTCAACCCCTACGAGCAGTACTTC; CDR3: CSARGGRALNPYEQYF
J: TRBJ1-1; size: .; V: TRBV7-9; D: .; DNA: TGTGCCAGCAGTTATGGGCCCGGCGGAGCTTTCTTT; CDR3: CASSYGPGGAFF
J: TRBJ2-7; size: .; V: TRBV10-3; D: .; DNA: TGTGCCATCAGACGCCACTACGAGCAGTACTTC; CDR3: CAIRRHYEQYF
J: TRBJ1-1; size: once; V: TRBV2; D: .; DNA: TGTGCCAGCAGTGAAGCGCTGCTTGGGGCGAACACGGAAGCTTTCTTT; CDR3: CASSEALLGANTEAFF
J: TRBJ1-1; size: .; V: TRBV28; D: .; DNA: TGTGCCAGCCCTAGGGGCACTGAAGCTTTCTTT; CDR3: CASPRGTEAFF
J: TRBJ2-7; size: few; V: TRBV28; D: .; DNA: TGTGCCAGCAGTTTACGGGGGAGAGGTAACGAGCAGTACTTC; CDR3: CASSLRGRGNEQYF
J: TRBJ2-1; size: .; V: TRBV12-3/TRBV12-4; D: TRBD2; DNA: TGTGCCAGCACAAGGACTAGCGGAAACAATGAGCAGTTCTTC; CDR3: CASTRTSGNNEQFF
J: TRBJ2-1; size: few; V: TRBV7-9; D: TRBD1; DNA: TGTGCCAGCAGCCCCCGGACAGGGGATTACAATGAGCAGTTCTTC; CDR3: CASSPRTGDYNEQFF
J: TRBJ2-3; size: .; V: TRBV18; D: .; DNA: TGTGCCAGCTCACCACCGGAGCGGGCACTCACAGATACGCAGTATTTT; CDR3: CASSPPERALTDTQYF
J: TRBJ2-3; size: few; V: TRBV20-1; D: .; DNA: TGCAGTGCTAGACCGGGGCTAGCCTCAGATACGCAGTATTTT; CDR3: CSARPGLASDTQYF
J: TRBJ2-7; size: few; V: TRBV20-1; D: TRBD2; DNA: TGCAGTGCTAGAGCGAAGACACCCCGTACTAGCGGGAGTCTAGTGCTGGACGAGCAGTACTTC; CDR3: CSARAKTPRTSGSLVLDEQYF
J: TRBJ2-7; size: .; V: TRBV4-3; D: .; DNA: TGCGCCAGCAGCCAAACGGTGGACTCCTACGAGCAGTACTTC; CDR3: CASSQTVDSYEQYF
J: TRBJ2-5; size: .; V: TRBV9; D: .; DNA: TGTGCCAGCAGCTTCGGACAGAGCCAAGAGACCCAGTACTTC; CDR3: CASSFGQSQETQYF
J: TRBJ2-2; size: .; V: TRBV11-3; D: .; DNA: TGTGCCAGCAGCTCGGGGCTGACGGGACGCGGGACCGGGGAGCTGTTTTTT; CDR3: CASSSGLTGRGTGELFF
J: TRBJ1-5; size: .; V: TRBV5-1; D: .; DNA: TGCGCCAGCAGCTTGGCCTCGGGGGGCAATCAGCCCCAGCATTTT; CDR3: CASSLASGGNQPQHF
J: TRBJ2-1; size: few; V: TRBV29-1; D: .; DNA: TGCAGCGTTGTACTAGTAGTCACCAATGAGCAGTTCTTC; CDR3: CSVVLVVTNEQFF
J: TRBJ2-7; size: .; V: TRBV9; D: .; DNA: TGTGCCAGCAGCGTAGGAATTTGGGGCTCCTCGCCGGGAGAGCAGTACTTC; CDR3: CASSVGIWGSSPGEQYF
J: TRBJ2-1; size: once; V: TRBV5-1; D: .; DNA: TGCGCCAGCAGCTTGGACGGGAAGTACAATGAGCAGTTCTTC; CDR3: CASSLDGKYNEQFF
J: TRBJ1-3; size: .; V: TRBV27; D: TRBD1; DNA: TGTGCCAGCTGGTCGGGACAGGGGGTTTTATCTGGAAACACCATATATTTT; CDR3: CASWSGQGVLSGNTIYF
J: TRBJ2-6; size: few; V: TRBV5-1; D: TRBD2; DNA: TGCGCCAGCAAGGCGGTAGCGGGGTACTCTGGGGCCAACGTCCTGACTTTC; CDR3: CASKAVAGYSGANVLTF
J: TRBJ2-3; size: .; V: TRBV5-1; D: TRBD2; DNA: TGCGCCAGCAGCTTGGAGCGGGGCACCGGAACAGATACGCAGTATTTT; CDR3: CASSLERGTGTDTQYF